Presented here are 31 T cell receptor beta chains from one specimen sequenced in a study of blood T cell repertoires in COVID-19 (dated by TCRdb to the early 2020s). The library was produced with the immunoSEQ multiplex PCR assay. Here the immuneACCESS table is served through TCRdb, limited to in-frame sequences with V and J called. Missing clones are a known gap in these copies; in checked studies unresolved V genes cover under half, and the rest lacks a known reason. This sample is represented by approximately 250,000 clones; about 86% of them were singletons. The top ten constitute about 4% of the sample. The specimen sequenced was peripheral blood. These TCRs come from a man aged 18 to 30 with active or convalescent COVID-19.

The chain joins TRBV24-1 to TRBJ1-2; no firm D call. The CDR3 has 14 residues. Trimming left V 1 base short and J 0 bases short, with 5 bases between. The germline V gene encodes CDR1 KGHDR and CDR2 SFDVKD. In nucleotides, the CDR3 is TGTGCCACCAGTGATTTTGGCTCTAACTATGGCTACACCTTC. This translates into CATSDFGSNYGYTF.

This chain links TRBV5-1 with TRBJ1-2, with TRBD1 matching 7 bases. This CDR3 region has 16 residues. The V gene's germline CDR1 is SGHRS and CDR2 YFSETQ. V shed 0 bases and J 4 bases; nucleotides not matched to a gene: 9. The CDR3 DNA reads TGCGCCAGCAGCTTGGGGGACCCTGACAGGGTCTATGGCTACACCTTC. Its translation is CASSLGDPDRVYGYTF.

This sequence joins TRBV18 and TRBJ1-5; no definite D call. This CDR3 has 16 residues. Per the germline V gene, CDR1 is KGHSH and CDR2 is LQKENI. Trimming took 4 bases from V and 2 from J, leaving 15 bases between them. The CDR3 bases are TGTGCCAGCTCACTTAGCTCCGTCTTGGGCAATCAGCCCCAGCATTTT. Its protein is CASSLSSVLGNQPQHF.

J is TRBJ2-2 and V is TRBV3-1 (or the pseudogene TRBV3-2); tentative D call: TRBD2 (6 bases). This CDR3 is built from 16 residues. V was cut by 4 bases and J by 0 bases, with 12 bases left in between. Germline CDR1 is LGHDT and CDR2 is YNNKEL (reference sequence). CDR3 sequence (DNA): TGTGCCAGCAGCCTATTAAGCGGGCCGAACACCGGGGAGCTGTTTTTT. This sequence encodes CASSLLSGPNTGELFF.

V gene TRBV27 combines with J gene TRBJ1-5; 9 positions match TRBD1. From germline, CDR1 is MNHEY and CDR2 SMNVEV (reference sequence). The CDR3 is 14 amino acids. With V trimmed by 6 bases and J by 4 bases, 4 bases remained unmatched. DNA of the CDR3: TGTGCCAGCAGGGGGACAGGGCGGAATCAGCCCCAGCATTTT. Protein product: CASRGTGRNQPQHF.

The CDR3 region is CASSSSDRGIGEDQPQHF. DNA for the CDR3: TGTGCCAGCAGCTCATCAGATCGGGGAATTGGGGAAGATCAGCCCCAGCATTTT. This chain joins TRBV9 and TRBJ1-5; D gene ambiguous. The V end lost 4 bases, the J end lost 5 bases, and 25 bases lay between the germline ends. CDR1 and CDR2 from the germline V gene are SGDLS and YYNGEE. The CDR3 totals 18 residues.

The chain combines TRBV7-2 with TRBJ2-2, with D perhaps TRBD2 (5 bases). CDR1 is SGHTA and CDR2 is FQGNSA in the germline V gene. This CDR3 spans 16 amino acids. Trimming stripped 8 bases from V and 0 bases from J, with 16 bases between. The CDR3 sequence: CASRTSIFANTGELFF. For the CDR3, the DNA is TGTGCCAGCCGGACTTCTATATTCGCGAACACCGGGGAGCTGTTTTTT.

This chain links TRBV4-2 with TRBJ2-5; D gene unclear. V was clipped by 4 bases and J by 3 bases, with 6 bases between them. Germline values: CDR1 LGHNA, CDR2 YNFKEQ. This CDR3 has 12 residues. The DNA for the CDR3 is TGTGCCAGCAGCCGCCGGGAAGAGACCCAGTACTTC. It is translated as CASSRREETQYF.

V and J are TRBV24-1 and TRBJ1-2; D remains unclear. The length of the CDR3 is 15 residues. Germline V gene sequence: CDR1 KGHDR, CDR2 SFDVKD. V lost 4 bases and J 8 bases, leaving 19 bases between the germline ends. CDR3 region: CATSDPSAGTEGYTF. The CDR3 DNA is TGTGCCACCAGTGACCCGTCGGCGGGAACGGAAGGCTACACCTTC.

This rearrangement joins TRBV30 to TRBJ1-1, with TRBD1 as a possible D gene (5 bases). This CDR3 comprises 12 residues. V dropped 4 bases and J dropped 10 bases, with 16 bases sitting between them. In germline, CDR1 is GTSNPN, CDR2 SVGIG (reference sequence). The CDR3 coding sequence is TGTGCCTGGAACGACAGCCCGATAGTAGCTTTCTTT. Protein: CAWNDSPIVAFF.

The rearrangement uses TRBV11-2 and TRBJ1-1; the D is unclear. Germline CDR1 SGHAT, CDR2 FQNNGV. The V gene lost 8 bases and the J gene lost 8 bases, with 15 bases spanning the gap. CDR3 length equals 12 residues. DNA for the CDR3: TGTGCCAGCGGCCGTGAAGGCGGGGAAGCTTTCTTT. It translates to CASGREGGEAFF.

V gene TRBV9 combines with J gene TRBJ2-7, with 8 bases lining up with TRBD1. V was clipped by 3 bases and J by 5 bases; unmatched bases: 4. The CDR3 runs 13 residues. In germline, CDR1 is SGDLS, CDR2 YYNGEE. In nucleotides, the CDR3 is TGTGCCAGCAGCGGGACAGGGACCAACGAGCAGTACTTC. Protein: CASSGTGTNEQYF.

J is TRBJ2-1 and V is TRBV19; weak D call: TRBD1 (7 bases). Per the germline V gene, CDR1 is LNHDA and CDR2 is SQIVND (reference sequence). CDR3 size: 16 residues. The V end lost 1 base, the J end lost 2 bases, and 12 bases lay between the germline ends. The CDR3 nucleotides are TGTGCCAGTAGTATAGTGACAGGGAGGCCCTACAATGAGCAGTTCTTC. This translates into CASSIVTGRPYNEQFF.

The V call is TRBV27, the J call TRBJ2-1; TRBD2 aligns across 14 bases. V lost 5 bases, J lost 10 bases, and 10 bases stayed unmatched. The germline CDR1 and CDR2 sequences are MNHEY and SMNVEV (reference sequence). There are 16 residues in the CDR3. CDR3 bases: TGTGCCAGCAGTCCCCGACTAGCGGGGGGGCTTGGCGAGCAGTTCTTC. It codes for CASSPRLAGGLGEQFF.

J is TRBJ2-5 and V is TRBV29-1; D unresolved. Germline assignment: CDR1 SQVTM and CDR2 ANQGSEA. Deletions cut 6 bases from V and 0 bases from J, with 8 bases between. This CDR3 has 12 amino acids. CDR3 DNA sequence: TGCAGCGTCTTAGAGTACCAAGAGACCCAGTACTTC. Protein product: CSVLEYQETQYF.

This sequence joins TRBV2 and TRBJ1-2, with 8 nucleotides matching TRBD1. Germline V gene lookup returns CDR1 SNHLY and CDR2 FYNNEI. This CDR3 has 13 amino acids. Trimming cost V 6 bases and J 4 bases; bases outside gene matches: 4. CDR3 sequence: CASRPGQGYGYTF. DNA of the CDR3: TGTGCCAGCAGACCCGGACAGGGCTATGGCTACACCTTC.

This clone is a singleton in its sample. This chain connects TRBV10-3 to TRBJ2-3; D call uncertain. Trimming removed 5 bases at V and 5 bases at J, with 5 bases between. The CDR3 contains 11 residues. CDR1 and CDR2 (germline): ENHRY, SYGVKD. The DNA of the CDR3 is TGTGCCATCAGTAGCTTAGATACGCAGTATTTT. Translated, it gives CAISSLDTQYF.

The CDR3 bases are TGCGCCAGCTCGACTAGCGGGCCCTCCTACGAGCAGTACTTC. It is translated as CASSTSGPSYEQYF. The rearrangement uses TRBV5-1 and TRBJ2-7; TRBD2 matches at 10 bases. This CDR3 region has 14 residues. Germline V gives CDR1 SGHRS, CDR2 YFSETQ. V lost 7 bases, J lost 0 bases, and 4 bases stayed unmatched.

Written as DNA, the CDR3 is TGTGCCAGCAGCCGGGGGGTCCGAACTGGGGCCAACGTCCTGACTTTC. Encoded protein: CASSRGVRTGANVLTF. The rearrangement uses TRBV5-6 and TRBJ2-6; 7 nucleotides line up with TRBD2. The CDR3 is 16 amino acids. Germline V gene data show CDR1 as SGHDT and CDR2 as YYEEEE. V gave up 4 bases and J gave up 2 bases; unmatched junction bases: 6.

The chain employs TRBV6-4 and TRBJ2-3; TRBD1 matches 11 bases. There are 13 residues in the CDR3. With 8 bases clipped from V and 6 bases from J, the junction kept 4 bases outside the gene matches. CDR1 is MRHNA, CDR2 SNTAGT, per germline. The CDR3 DNA sequence: TGTGCCAGCGGGACAGGGGGTGGGGATACGCAGTATTTT. Protein product: CASGTGGGDTQYF.

Remarks on this clone: Germline is not matched at one junction end, which may reflect a read error. The J gene is TRBJ2-1, the V gene TRBV7-9; 8 nucleotides agree with TRBD1. The CDR3 runs to 15 residues. Germline V gene data show CDR1 as SEHNR and CDR2 as FQNEAQ (reference sequence). CDR3 in DNA: TGTGCCAGCTGCTTCGGACAGGGCGTAGTGGATGAGCAGTTCTTC. Protein sequence: CASCFGQGVVDEQFF.

The chain couples TRBV6-5 to TRBJ2-1; tentative D call: TRBD2 (5 bases). Looked up from germline, CDR1 is MNHEY and CDR2 is SVGAGI. This CDR3 comprises 13 residues. The V gene lost 10 bases and the J gene lost 0 bases, with 10 bases spanning the gap. In nucleotides, the CDR3 is TGTGCCACCACGGGGAGCTCCTACAATGAGCAGTTCTTC. This gives the protein CATTGSSYNEQFF.

This sequence joins TRBV11-1 and TRBJ1-1, with D unresolved. The CDR3 sequence is 15 residues long. Germline CDR1 and CDR2: SGHAT and FQDESV (reference sequence). V was pared by 4 bases and J by 3 bases, with 15 bases between. CDR3 nucleotides: TGTGCCAGCAGCTCGACCCTTATGGGCTACACTGAAGCTTTCTTT. It codes for CASSSTLMGYTEAFF.

This clone was seen only once. The chain links TRBV12-3 or TRBV12-4 to TRBJ1-5; D is unresolved. V lost 5 bases and J 3 bases, leaving 8 bases between the germline ends. This CDR3 has 13 residues. Here the CDR3 reads CASSLNSNQPQHF. CDR3 nucleotide sequence: TGTGCCAGCAGTCTAAACTCCAATCAGCCCCAGCATTTT.

As regards this clone: A read error may produce the germline difference seen at one junction end. The rearrangement uses TRBV11-2 and TRBJ2-7, with a possible D match to TRBD1 (7 bases). CDR3 size: 13 residues. Per germline, CDR1 SGHAT and CDR2 FQNNGV. CDR3 nucleotides: TGTGCCAGCAGCTTAGTGGGGAGGCGGACAGGACTCTTC. The encoded protein is CASSLVGRRTGLF.

This rearrangement joins TRBV11-2 to TRBJ2-1; TRBD2 aligns across 10 bases. V lost 5 bases, J lost 10 bases, and 11 bases stayed unmatched. Germline CDR1 and CDR2: SGHAT and FQNNGV. The CDR3 extends over 15 amino acids. The CDR3 sequence is CASSLGLARRSEQFF. Here the CDR3 DNA reads TGTGCCAGCAGCCTGGGACTAGCGAGACGATCCGAGCAGTTCTTC. Variable domain in full (rest from reference TRBV11-2 and TRBJ2-1): EAGVAQSPRYKIIEKRQSVAFWCNPISGHATLYWYQQILGQGPKLLIQFQNNGVVDDSQLPKDRFSAERLKGVDSTLKIQPAKLEDSAVYLCASSLGLARRSEQFFGPGTRLTVL.

The rearrangement links TRBV5-1 to TRBJ2-2, with 8 bases lining up with TRBD2. Germline CDR1 SGHRS, CDR2 YFSETQ. With V trimmed by 2 bases and J by 2 bases, 2 bases remained unmatched. The CDR3 has 15 residues. The CDR3 region has the DNA TGCGCCAGCAGCTTTAGCGGGGATAACACCGGGGAGCTGTTTTTT. This codes for CASSFSGDNTGELFF.

V gene TRBV2 combines with J gene TRBJ1-2; the match to TRBD1 covers 9 bases. Germline-derived CDR1 and CDR2 are SNHLY and FYNNEI. The CDR3 has 14 amino acids. Unmatched junction bases numbered 9, after V lost 8 bases and J lost 5 bases. CDR3 nucleotide sequence: TGTGCCAGCTCCGTCGTGACAGGGGGTTATGGCTACACCTTC. Translating gives CASSVVTGGYGYTF.

The chain employs TRBV5-7 and TRBJ2-3, with a tentative D call TRBD1 (5 bases). TRBV5-7 is filed as an ORF, its function uncertain. Trimming cost V 4 bases and J 8 bases, with 20 bases left between them. The CDR3 sequence is 15 residues long. The CDR3 sequence: CASSQTRTNRGTQYF. The DNA of the CDR3 is TGTGCCAGCAGCCAAACCCGGACGAATAGGGGTACGCAGTATTTT.

V usage is TRBV5-6 and J usage is TRBJ1-5; 9 bases are shared with TRBD1. The CDR3 runs 15 residues. After removal of 2 bases from V and 8 bases from J, the junction contained 8 bases not matched to a gene. Per the germline V gene, CDR1 is SGHDT and CDR2 is YYEEEE. This CDR3 reads CASSFGGTGREPQHF. CDR3 coding DNA: TGTGCCAGCAGCTTCGGGGGGACAGGGAGGGAGCCCCAGCATTTT. Full variable domain (remainder filled in from reference TRBV5-6 and TRBJ1-5): DAGVTQSPTHLIKTRGQQVTLRCSPKSGHDTVSWYQQALGQGPQFIFQYYEEEERQRGNFPDRFSGHQFPNYSSELNVNALLLGDSALYLCASSFGGTGREPQHFGDGTRLSIL.

This chain connects TRBV12-3 or TRBV12-4 to TRBJ1-1; D remains ambiguous. The CDR3 totals 12 residues. Trimming removed 4 bases at V and 7 bases at J, with 10 bases between. The CDR3 coding sequence is TGTGCCAGCAGTTCTGAGGGAAATGAAGCTTTCTTT. Translation: CASSSEGNEAFF.